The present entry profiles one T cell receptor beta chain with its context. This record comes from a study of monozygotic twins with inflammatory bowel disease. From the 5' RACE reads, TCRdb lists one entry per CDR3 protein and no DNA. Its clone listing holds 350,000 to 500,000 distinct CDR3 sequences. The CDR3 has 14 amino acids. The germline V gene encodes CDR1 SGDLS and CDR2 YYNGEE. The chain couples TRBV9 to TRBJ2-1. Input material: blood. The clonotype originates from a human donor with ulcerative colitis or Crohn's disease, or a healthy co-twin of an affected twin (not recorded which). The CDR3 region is CASSEVGSYNEQFF.